The 4 T cell receptor beta chains given below trace back to one sample, sequenced in a study of blood T cell repertoires in COVID-19. The repertoire was sequenced with immunoSEQ multiplex PCR; TCRdb's copy has only in-frame clones and lacks some. The table has about 52,000 clones, approximately 89% seen once; the top ten hold approximately 8.8%. The sample was peripheral blood. Receptors were obtained from an elderly man with active or convalescent COVID-19.

This sequence joins TRBV5-1 and TRBJ2-5; 9 bases match TRBD1. Germline loops: CDR1 SGHRS, CDR2 YFSETQ. The CDR3 is 18 residues long. Unmatched junction bases numbered 17, after V lost 6 bases and J lost 2 bases. The CDR3, as DNA: TGCGCCAGCACTTTCACGGGACAGGGTCTCATGGGACAAGAGACCCAGTACTTC. Translated, it gives CASTFTGQGLMGQETQYF.

Only one count was recorded for this clone. V gene TRBV6-5 combines with J gene TRBJ2-3; 12 bases fit TRBD2. Germline CDR1 is MNHEY and CDR2 is SVGAGI. This CDR3 spans 15 amino acids. Unmatched junction bases numbered 4, after V lost 4 bases and J lost 5 bases. The CDR3 spells CASSFPGLAGDTQYF. CDR3 DNA: TGTGCCAGCAGTTTTCCGGGACTAGCGGGAGATACGCAGTATTTT.

The CDR3 nucleotides read TGTGCCACCAGTGATTTGCGGGACAGTCTTTCCACCGGGGAGCTGTTTTTT. Amino acids: CATSDLRDSLSTGELFF. The chain joins TRBV24-1 to TRBJ2-2; 7 nucleotides agree with TRBD1. Germline assignment: CDR1 KGHDR and CDR2 SFDVKD. This CDR3 spans 17 amino acids. The ends lost 0 bases at V and 4 bases at J; junction bases unmatched: 7.

This chain connects TRBV19 to TRBJ1-1; 8 bases line up with TRBD1. Looked up from germline, CDR1 is LNHDA and CDR2 is SQIVND (reference sequence). The CDR3 extends over 14 amino acids. V shed 3 bases, J shed 5 bases, and the junction held 5 bases outside the gene matches. Here the CDR3 reads CASSIRQGYTEAFF. Written as DNA, the CDR3 is TGTGCCAGTAGTATTAGACAGGGGTATACTGAAGCTTTCTTT.